This TCR beta chain was sequenced during a study of cytomegalovirus exposure and HLA in healthy donors. PCR employed 60 Vbeta and 13 Jbeta primers. The table came from immunoSEQ multiplex PCR; TCRdb's copy has only in-frame clones and leaves some out. Of 110,000 or so clones listed, 60% to 80% are singletons. This clone was seen only a few times. The CDR3 is 17 residues long. The germline CDR1 and CDR2 sequences are LNHNV and YYDKDF (reference sequence). V dropped 0 bases and J dropped 0; count of bases not matched to a gene: 4. The chain couples TRBV15 to TRBJ1-4; TRBD1 aligns across 7 bases. Sample: PBMCs. This clonotype originated in a man aged 45-65 years in good health and CMV-seropositive. The CDR3 sequence is CATSREGGRATNEKLFF. Written as DNA, the CDR3 is TGTGCCACCAGCAGAGAAGGGGGCAGGGCAACTAATGAAAAACTGTTTTTT.